The 18 T cell receptor beta chains below all came from one sample that was sequenced in a study of cytomegalovirus exposure and HLA in healthy donors. Vbeta (60) and Jbeta (13) primers were used in the PCR. Sequencing was performed with immunoSEQ multiplex PCR; in TCRdb, only in-frame clones are kept and a portion is missing. The sample includes approximately 140,000 clones, about 61% of them seen just once. Material: PBMCs. Every receptor here comes from a male donor in good health and CMV-seronegative.

The rearrangement joins TRBV13 to TRBJ2-7; perhaps TRBD1 as D (5 bases). V lost 5 bases and J 1 base, leaving 15 bases between the germline ends. From germline, CDR1 is PRHDT and CDR2 FYEKMQ (reference sequence). CDR3 length equals 15 residues. The CDR3 DNA is TGTGCCAGCAGCCTGAGACAGACTGGGTCCTACGAGCAGTACTTC. As protein: CASSLRQTGSYEQYF.

The gene calls are TRBV6-5 and TRBJ1-2; 9 bases agree with TRBD1. With 3 bases clipped from V and 4 bases from J, the junction kept 3 bases outside the gene matches. Germline CDR1 is MNHEY and CDR2 is SVGAGI. The CDR3 is made up of 14 amino acids. This CDR3 is CASSYQTGGYGYTF. The CDR3 region has the DNA TGTGCCAGCAGTTATCAGACAGGGGGCTATGGCTACACCTTC.

V gene TRBV6-5 combines with J gene TRBJ1-1, with 9 bases identical to TRBD1. The J segment lost 5 bases and the V segment lost 0 bases, leaving 7 bases of the junction unmatched. There are 16 residues in the CDR3. Germline values: CDR1 MNHEY, CDR2 SVGAGI. CDR3 loop: CASSYSPTGGRTEAFF. The CDR3 DNA follows: TGTGCCAGCAGTTACTCCCCGACAGGGGGAAGGACTGAAGCTTTCTTT.

This clone appeared a single time. The chain recombines TRBV5-6 with TRBJ1-2, with 7 bases matching TRBD1. V shed 2 bases, J shed 8 bases, and the junction held 9 bases outside the gene matches. This CDR3 has 14 residues. CDR1 is SGHDT and CDR2 is YYEEEE in the germline V gene. The CDR3, as DNA: TGTGCCAGCAGCTTCGGACAGGAGGATCACGGCTACACCTTC. Its protein is CASSFGQEDHGYTF.

V usage is TRBV27 and J usage is TRBJ1-5, with TRBD1 as a possible D gene (5 bases). The germline V gene encodes CDR1 MNHEY and CDR2 SMNVEV (reference sequence). CDR3 size: 16 residues. Deletions cut 4 bases from V and 0 bases from J, with 13 bases between. CDR3 in amino acids: CASSSLTAYSNQPQHF. The CDR3, as DNA: TGTGCCAGCAGTTCGTTGACAGCTTATAGCAATCAGCCCCAGCATTTT.

The V and J genes are TRBV7-9 and TRBJ1-1; the D gene is possibly TRBD1 (6 bases). V was pared by 3 bases and J by 5 bases, with 13 bases between. The germline V gene has CDR1 SEHNR and CDR2 FQNEAQ (reference sequence). CDR3 length: 14 residues. The DNA of the CDR3 is TGTGCCAGCAGCTTTGAGATAGGGGGTACTGAAGCTTTCTTT. Its protein is CASSFEIGGTEAFF.

A word on this clone: The junction shows a germline mismatch at one end, possibly a read error. The chain uses TRBV28 and TRBJ1-1; TRBD1 agrees at 10 bases. The CDR3 consists of 15 residues. Germline CDR1 is MDHEN and CDR2 is SYDVKM. DNA for the CDR3: TGTGCCAGCAGTTCGGGACAGGGGATGAAAACTGAAGCTTTCTTT. This encodes CASSSGQGMKTEAFF.

The table lists this clone with a few counts. This chain connects TRBV10-2 to TRBJ2-3, with D possibly being TRBD2 (7 bases). CDR3 length: 17 amino acids. Trimming left V 0 bases short and J 1 base short, with 14 bases between. Germline V gene lookup returns CDR1 WSHSY and CDR2 SAAADI. The CDR3 DNA reads as TGCGCCAGCAGTGAGTCAGGGGGGGAGTGGGGCACAGATACGCAGTATTTT. Translating gives CASSESGGEWGTDTQYF.

This clone has just a few counts. The J gene is TRBJ2-5, the V gene TRBV29-1; a possible D gene is TRBD2 (5 bases). The germline gives CDR1 SQVTM, CDR2 ANQGSEA. Trimming cost V 6 bases and J 2 bases, with 13 bases left between them. CDR3 length equals 13 residues. CDR3 bases: TGCAGCGTCCCTGGACTGTTTCAAGAGACCCAGTACTTC. Protein: CSVPGLFQETQYF. Looking up the rest from reference TRBV29-1 and TRBJ2-5 gives the full variable domain: SAVISQKPSRDICQRGTSLTIQCQVDSQVTMMFWYRQQPGQSLTLIATANQGSEATYESGFVIDKFPISRPNLTFSTLTVSNMSPEDSSIYLCSVPGLFQETQYFGPGTRLLVL.

V gene TRBV14 combines with J gene TRBJ2-7; 11 bases fit TRBD1. Germline lookup yields CDR1 SGHDN and CDR2 FVKESK. The CDR3 length is 13 residues. Trimming at V came to 4 bases and at J to 6 bases, leaving 2 bases not matched to a gene. CDR3 sequence reads: CASSPGQGAEQYF. The CDR3 DNA reads as TGTGCCAGCAGCCCCGGACAGGGGGCCGAGCAGTACTTC.

This clone was counted a single time. The rearrangement joins TRBV12-5 to TRBJ1-2; 8 bases agree with TRBD1. This CDR3 comprises 15 residues. V lost 3 bases and J lost 0; bases outside the gene matches: 3. Germline V lookup: CDR1 LGHNT, CDR2 FRNRAP. CDR3 nucleotides: TGTGCTAGTGGTTTAGCAGGGGGCTCTAACTATGGCTACACCTTC. Translating it yields CASGLAGGSNYGYTF.

The V and J genes are TRBV27 and TRBJ1-1; 7 positions match TRBD1. Unmatched junction bases numbered 5, after V lost 3 bases and J lost 4 bases. Per the germline V gene, CDR1 is MNHEY and CDR2 is SMNVEV (reference sequence). The CDR3 covers 14 residues. The CDR3 nucleotides read TGTGCCAGCAGTTTGTTACAGGGGATCACTGAAGCTTTCTTT. Protein: CASSLLQGITEAFF.

This rearrangement joins TRBV5-4 to TRBJ1-2; the match to TRBD1 covers 8 bases. From germline, CDR1 is SGHNT and CDR2 YYREEE (reference sequence). This CDR3 contains 15 residues. V shed 4 bases, J shed 4 bases, and the junction held 9 bases outside the gene matches. CDR3 protein: CASSVAGGVLYGYTF. The CDR3 DNA follows: TGTGCCAGCAGCGTCGCAGGGGGCGTTCTCTATGGCTACACCTTC.

The chain joins TRBV18 to TRBJ1-1, with 8 bases fitting TRBD1. Germline CDR1 reads KGHSH; CDR2 reads LQKENI. The V segment lost 5 bases and the J segment 2 bases; nucleotides outside the gene matches: 4. The length of the CDR3 is 14 residues. In DNA, the CDR3 is TGTGCCAGCTCAGAGACAGGGGTAAACACTGAAGCTTTCTTT. Translating it yields CASSETGVNTEAFF. The variable domain in full, with the rest retrieved from reference TRBV18 and TRBJ1-1, is NAGVMQNPRHLVRRRGQEARLRCSPMKGHSHVYWYRQLPEEGLKFMVYLQKENIIDESGMPKERFSAEFPKEGPSILRIQQVVRGDSAAYFCASSETGVNTEAFFGQGTRLTVV.

The chain employs TRBV7-2 and TRBJ2-1, with 8 bases that match TRBD1. The CDR3 is 14 residues long. Trimming cost V 2 bases and J 5 bases; bases outside gene matches: 2. Looked up from germline, CDR1 is SGHTA and CDR2 is FQGNSA. CDR3 loop: CASSLQQGDNEQFF. CDR3 bases: TGTGCCAGCAGCTTACAACAGGGGGACAATGAGCAGTTCTTC. Complete variable domain (other parts from reference TRBV7-2 and TRBJ2-1): GAGVSQSPSNKVTEKGKDVELRCDPISGHTALYWYRQSLGQGLEFLIYFQGNSAPDKSGLPSDRFSAERTGGSVSTLTIQRTQQEDSAVYLCASSLQQGDNEQFFGPGTRLTVL.

The genes are TRBV25-1 and TRBJ2-7, with D uncertain. The CDR3 has 11 residues. CDR1 MGHDK and CDR2 SYGVNS come from the germline V gene. Trimming removed 6 bases from V and 9 bases from J, with 12 bases in between. CDR3 coding DNA: TGTGCCAGCAGATCGCCGGGTTTGCAGTACTTC. Translated: CASRSPGLQYF.

The V call is TRBV7-2, the J call TRBJ2-1; 8 bases agree with TRBD2. The CDR3 totals 16 residues. Germline V gene data show CDR1 as SGHTA and CDR2 as FQGNSA. J was trimmed by 5 bases and V by 6 bases; bases with no gene match: 12. CDR3: CASRLTSGGGDNEQFF. CDR3 DNA sequence: TGTGCCAGCAGGCTTACGAGCGGGGGTGGAGACAATGAGCAGTTCTTC.

The chain is built from TRBV27 and TRBJ2-3; D is perhaps TRBD2 (5 bases). Germline V gene sequence: CDR1 MNHEY, CDR2 SMNVEV (reference sequence). CDR3 size: 13 residues. The ends were cut back, 4 bases at V and 6 bases at J, with 11 bases in the middle. The CDR3 here is CASSSPGLDTQYF. In DNA, the CDR3 is TGTGCCAGCAGTTCCCCGGGATTGGATACGCAGTATTTT.